The rows below give T cell receptor beta chains drawn from one sample of a study of response to subunit inactivated influenza vaccine. MiXCR was run by TCRdb on the RT-PCR reads, yielding one entry per CDR3 protein. The sample shows roughly 190,000 distinct CDR3 sequences, about an eighth of them seen only once. The same sample was also used in a study of T cells expressing NK-cell markers.

The material was CD8+ T cells sorted from PBMCs, obtained 12 days after vaccination. The source of these receptors is a man aged 45-65 years who received an inactivated influenza vaccine. CDR3s leave out the opening cysteine and the closing phenylalanine or tryptophan.

cdr3_length j_call v_call cdr3_aa
12 TRBJ1-2 TRBV12-3/TRBV12-4 ASSPGSAAYGYT
14 TRBJ2-7 TRBV7-2 ASSTRDRPDYYEQY
14 TRBJ2-1 TRBV4-3 ASSQQWGGGYNEQF
16 TRBJ2-5 TRBV11-1 ASSLRVAAGVNQETQY
15 TRBJ2-3 TRBV10-3 AISDLKRERITDTQY
13 TRBJ2-1 TRBV27 ASSLDISPYNEQF
11 TRBJ2-7 TRBV25-1 ASSDGTLYEQY
15 TRBJ1-3 TRBV21-1 ASSQKGQGRFWNTIY
12 TRBJ1-2 TRBV25-1 ASSELGDSFGYT
13 TRBJ2-2 TRBV9 ASSGGGTLTGELF
13 TRBJ2-7 TRBV24-1 ATSDLQETLYEQY
15 TRBJ2-7 TRBV12-3/TRBV12-4 ASSPRTSGSLRYEQY
14 TRBJ2-7 TRBV5-6 ASSLVQGLSSYEQY
12 TRBJ2-5 TRBV7-9 ASSLLAGQETQY
13 TRBJ2-5 TRBV6-5 ASSYSGGTQETQY
11 TRBJ2-2 TRBV27 ASGNIGIRELF
14 TRBJ2-7 TRBV4-3 ASSQVRTSGVYEQY
13 TRBJ2-7 TRBV27 ASSPQLANYYEQY
14 TRBJ2-7 TRBV5-1 ASSFSPGGAVYEQY
12 TRBJ2-2 TRBV10-3 AISDTGRTGELF
11 TRBJ2-1 TRBV5-1 ASSLSGRNEQF
13 TRBJ2-7 TRBV29-1 SVELRDRSSYEQY
14 TRBJ2-1 TRBV5-1 ASSLEASGYYNEQF
13 TRBJ2-3 TRBV7-9 ASSPGGYRTDTQY
12 TRBJ2-1 TRBV6-5 ASSYHDTANEQF
12 TRBJ2-2 TRBV25-1 ASRTATNTGELF
14 TRBJ2-7 TRBV11-2 ASSLVRQRSDYEQY
13 TRBJ1-1 TRBV5-1 ASSLLDITNTEAF
17 TRBJ1-1 TRBV11-1 ASSLERAYLGRGTSEAF
14 TRBJ1-4 TRBV7-9 ASSGPGGSTNEKLF
15 TRBJ2-6 TRBV7-6 ASSPEAGSSGANVLT
12 TRBJ2-7 TRBV20-1 SAGPGQHIYEQY
14 TRBJ2-7 TRBV2 ASSEALRQGAHEQY
14 TRBJ2-1 TRBV12-3/TRBV12-4 ASSPGTSGPYNEQF
15 TRBJ2-4 TRBV6-1 ASSPVWDREAGNIQY